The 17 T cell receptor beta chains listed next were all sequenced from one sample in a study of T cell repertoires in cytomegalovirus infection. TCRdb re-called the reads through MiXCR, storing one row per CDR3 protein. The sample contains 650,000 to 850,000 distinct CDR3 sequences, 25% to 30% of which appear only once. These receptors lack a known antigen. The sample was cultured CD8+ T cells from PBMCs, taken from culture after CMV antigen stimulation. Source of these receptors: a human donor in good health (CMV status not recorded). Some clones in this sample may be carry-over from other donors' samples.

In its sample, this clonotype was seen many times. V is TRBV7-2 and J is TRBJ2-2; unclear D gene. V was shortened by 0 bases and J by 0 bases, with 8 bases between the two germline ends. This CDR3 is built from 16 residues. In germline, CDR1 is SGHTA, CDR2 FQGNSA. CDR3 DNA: TGTGCCAGCAGCTTAGCATGGGGATCGAACACCGGGGAGCTGTTTTTT. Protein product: CASSLAWGSNTGELFF.

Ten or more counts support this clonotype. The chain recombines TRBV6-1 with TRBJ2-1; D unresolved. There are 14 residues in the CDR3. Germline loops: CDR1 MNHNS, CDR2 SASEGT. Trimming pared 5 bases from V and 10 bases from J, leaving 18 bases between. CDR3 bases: TGTGCCAGCAGTCTATTAATAGTCGGTAACGAGCAGTTCTTC. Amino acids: CASSLLIVGNEQFF.

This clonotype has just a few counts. The CDR3: CASSLVGVSRETQYF. CDR3 coding DNA: TGTGCCAGCAGCTTGGTAGGGGTCTCACGGGAGACCCAGTACTTC. The V gene is TRBV5-6, the J gene TRBJ2-5, with D maybe TRBD1 (5 bases). Germline CDR1 SGHDT, CDR2 YYEEEE. CDR3 size: 15 residues. V lost 0 bases and J lost 5, with 14 bases in between.

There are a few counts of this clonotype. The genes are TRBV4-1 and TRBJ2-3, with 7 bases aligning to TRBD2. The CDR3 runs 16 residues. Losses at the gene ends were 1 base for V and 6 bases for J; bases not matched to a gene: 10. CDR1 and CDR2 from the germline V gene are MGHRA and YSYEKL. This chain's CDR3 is CASSQVPAGLGDTQYF. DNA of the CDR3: TGCGCCAGCAGCCAAGTCCCAGCGGGGCTAGGGGATACGCAGTATTTT.

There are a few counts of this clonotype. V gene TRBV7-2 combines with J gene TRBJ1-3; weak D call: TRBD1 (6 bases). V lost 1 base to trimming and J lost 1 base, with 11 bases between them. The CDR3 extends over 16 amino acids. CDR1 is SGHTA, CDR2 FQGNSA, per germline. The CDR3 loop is CASSLEAGESGNTIYF. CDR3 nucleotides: TGTGCCAGCAGCTTAGAGGCAGGGGAATCTGGAAACACCATATATTTT. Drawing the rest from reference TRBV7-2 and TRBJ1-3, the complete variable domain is GAGVSQSPSNKVTEKGKDVELRCDPISGHTALYWYRQSLGQGLEFLIYFQGNSAPDKSGLPSDRFSAERTGGSVSTLTIQRTQQEDSAVYLCASSLEAGESGNTIYFGEGSWLTVV.

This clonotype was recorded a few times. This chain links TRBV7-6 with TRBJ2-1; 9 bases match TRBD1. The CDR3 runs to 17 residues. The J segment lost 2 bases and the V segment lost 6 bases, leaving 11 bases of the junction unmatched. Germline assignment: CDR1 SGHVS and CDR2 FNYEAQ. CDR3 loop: CASRPTGGFGPYNEQFF. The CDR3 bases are TGTGCCAGCAGGCCCACAGGGGGCTTCGGGCCCTACAATGAGCAGTTCTTC.

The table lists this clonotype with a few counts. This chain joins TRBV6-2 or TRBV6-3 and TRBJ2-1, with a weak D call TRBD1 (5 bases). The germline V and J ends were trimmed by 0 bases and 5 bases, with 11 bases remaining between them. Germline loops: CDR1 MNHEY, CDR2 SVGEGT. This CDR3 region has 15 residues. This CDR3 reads CASSYSGQGHNEQFF. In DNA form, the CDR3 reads TGTGCCAGCAGTTACTCGGGGCAGGGCCACAATGAGCAGTTCTTC.

DNA for the CDR3: TGTGCCAGCAGTTACGGGAGGCAGGCCATTTTCGTC. This encodes CASSYGRQAIFV. This chain links TRBV6-2 or TRBV6-3 with TRBJ2-7, with TRBD2 as a possible D gene (6 bases). The length of the CDR3 is 12 residues. Germline V CDR1 and CDR2: MNHEY, SVGEGT.

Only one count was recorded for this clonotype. The CDR3 sequence: CATSDFDRVRGTEAFF. CDR3 sequence (DNA): TGTGCCACCAGTGATTTCGACAGGGTCAGGGGCACTGAAGCTTTCTTT. The chain employs TRBV24-1 and TRBJ1-1, with 7 bases aligning to TRBD1. V lost 1 base, J lost 4 bases, and 8 bases stayed unmatched. The CDR3 is made up of 16 amino acids. Germline CDR1 KGHDR, CDR2 SFDVKD.

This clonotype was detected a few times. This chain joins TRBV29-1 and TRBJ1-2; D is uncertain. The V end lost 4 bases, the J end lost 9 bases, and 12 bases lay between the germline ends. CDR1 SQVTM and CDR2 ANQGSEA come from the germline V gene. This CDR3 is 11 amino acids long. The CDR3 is CSVVRAGSYTF. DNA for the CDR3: TGCAGCGTTGTCAGAGCCGGGAGCTACACCTTC.

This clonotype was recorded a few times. The DNA for the CDR3 is TGTGCCAGCAGTTATGTGGCGGAGATGAACAATGAGCAGTTCTTC. Encoded protein: CASSYVAEMNNEQFF. This rearrangement joins TRBV6-1 to TRBJ2-1; D ambiguous. The CDR3 loop spans 15 amino acids. V was trimmed by 5 bases and J by 5 bases, leaving 16 bases between them. Germline loops: CDR1 MNHNS, CDR2 SASEGT.

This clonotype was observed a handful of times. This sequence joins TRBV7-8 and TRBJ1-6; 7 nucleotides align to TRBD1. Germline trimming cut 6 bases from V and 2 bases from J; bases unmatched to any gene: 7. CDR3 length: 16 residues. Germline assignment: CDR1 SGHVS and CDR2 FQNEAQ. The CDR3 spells CASRLRQGPYNSPLHF. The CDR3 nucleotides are TGTGCCAGCAGACTCAGACAGGGACCCTATAATTCACCCCTCCACTTT.

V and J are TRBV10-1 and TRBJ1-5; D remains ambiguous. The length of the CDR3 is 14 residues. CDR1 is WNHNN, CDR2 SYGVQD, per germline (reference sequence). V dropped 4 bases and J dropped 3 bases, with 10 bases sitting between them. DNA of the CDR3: TGCGCCAGCAGTGGCGGGATTAACAATCAGCCCCAGCATTTT. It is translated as CASSGGINNQPQHF.

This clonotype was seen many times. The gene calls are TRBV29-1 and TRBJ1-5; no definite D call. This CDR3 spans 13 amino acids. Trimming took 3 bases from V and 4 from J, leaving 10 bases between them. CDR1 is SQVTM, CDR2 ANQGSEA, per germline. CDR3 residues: CSVDVAGNQPQHF. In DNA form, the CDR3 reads TGCAGCGTTGATGTCGCCGGGAATCAGCCCCAGCATTTT. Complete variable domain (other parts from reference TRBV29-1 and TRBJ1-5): SAVISQKPSRDICQRGTSLTIQCQVDSQVTMMFWYRQQPGQSLTLIATANQGSEATYESGFVIDKFPISRPNLTFSTLTVSNMSPEDSSIYLCSVDVAGNQPQHFGDGTRLSIL.

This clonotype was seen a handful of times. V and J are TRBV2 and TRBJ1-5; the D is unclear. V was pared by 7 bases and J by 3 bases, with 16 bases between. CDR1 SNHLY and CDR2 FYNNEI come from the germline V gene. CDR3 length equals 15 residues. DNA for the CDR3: TGTGCCAGCACCGATGGGCGGCAGAACAATCAGCCCCAGCATTTT. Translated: CASTDGRQNNQPQHF. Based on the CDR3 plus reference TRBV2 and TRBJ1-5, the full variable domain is EPEVTQTPSHQVTQMGQEVILRCVPISNHLYFYWYRQILGQKVEFLVSFYNNEISEKSEIFDDQFSVERPDGSNFTLKIRSTKLEDSAMYFCASTDGRQNNQPQHFGDGTRLSIL.

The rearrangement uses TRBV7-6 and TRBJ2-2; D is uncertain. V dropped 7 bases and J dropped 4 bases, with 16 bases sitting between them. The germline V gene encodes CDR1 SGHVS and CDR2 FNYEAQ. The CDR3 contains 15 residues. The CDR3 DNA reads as TGTGCCAGCAACTTCCGTCCGGGTAGCACCGGGGAGCTGTTTTTT. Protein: CASNFRPGSTGELFF.

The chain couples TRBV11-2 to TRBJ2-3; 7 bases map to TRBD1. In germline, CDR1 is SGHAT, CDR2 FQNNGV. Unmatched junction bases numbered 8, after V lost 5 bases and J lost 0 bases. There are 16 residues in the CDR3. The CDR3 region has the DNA TGTGCCAGCAGCCCACGACAGGGTGGGAGCACAGATACGCAGTATTTT. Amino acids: CASSPRQGGSTDTQYF. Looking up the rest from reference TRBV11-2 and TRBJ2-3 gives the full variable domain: EAGVAQSPRYKIIEKRQSVAFWCNPISGHATLYWYQQILGQGPKLLIQFQNNGVVDDSQLPKDRFSAERLKGVDSTLKIQPAKLEDSAVYLCASSPRQGGSTDTQYFGPGTRLTVL.